This T cell receptor (beta chain) derives from a study of blood T cells in healthy people across ages. For the study at large: Template switching retrieved approximately one barcoded beta molecule for each two T cells.

The V gene end was trimmed by 1 base and the J gene end by 9 bases; junction bases not matched to a gene: 4. This CDR3 has 14 residues. The germline V gene has CDR1 ENHRY and CDR2 SYGVKD. In this sample, this clonotype turned up many times. PCR was performed a second time for 7 to 11 cycles using a sample-barcoded 5' primer and a J-beta primer mix. From the 5' RACE reads, TCRdb called clonotypes with MiXCR, one entry per CDR3 protein. The table shows some 1.5 million distinct CDR3 sequences, with about 30% occurring only once. The clonotype comes from a woman aged 25 to 39 in good health. Material: blood. J is TRBJ2-1 and V is TRBV10-3; 9 nucleotides agree with TRBD1. CDR3 sequence: CAISEYGQGSEQFF. For the CDR3, the DNA is TGTGCCATCAGTGAGTATGGACAGGGGAGTGAGCAGTTCTTC.